Reported below is one TCR beta chain. Its target is not known. Sampling of each donor yielded at least one pre-ART PBMC sample and at least two post-ART PBMC samples. This sample was included in a study of long-term antiretroviral therapy in people with HIV. Germline CDR1 is SGHVS and CDR2 is FNYEAQ. The CDR3 extends over 16 amino acids. The junction had 9 bases not matched to a gene; V was cut back by 3 bases and J by 8 bases. This was the immunoSEQ v3.0 assay at survey level. TCRdb keeps only in-frame clones here, not all; method: immunoSEQ multiplex PCR. The sample includes about 24,000 clones, approximately 86% seen only once; the top ten take around a sixth. Study-level results: CDR3 length ranges were narrower in HIV repertoires than in controls. Participants lacked recorded data on ART adherence, viral resistance or therapy changes.

This sequence joins TRBV7-6 and TRBJ2-1; 11 bases line up with TRBD1. This TCR was recovered from a man in his forties or fifties with HIV. The sample consisted of unsorted PBMCs, taken 1.2 years after starting antiretroviral therapy. CDR3: CASSFGQGAILHEQFF. CDR3 in DNA: TGTGCCAGCAGCTTTGGACAGGGGGCGATTCTCCATGAGCAGTTCTTC. Filled out from reference TRBV7-6 and TRBJ2-1, the complete variable domain reads GAGVSQSPRYKVTKRGQDVALRCDPISGHVSLYWYRQALGQGPEFLTYFNYEAQQDKSGLPNDRFSAERPEGSISTLTIQRTEQRDSAMYRCASSFGQGAILHEQFFGPGTRLTVL.